This TCR beta chain appears in the sequencing data of a study of blood T cell repertoires in COVID-19. Turning to the study itself: Researchers got acute and convalescent COVID-19 samples from the United States, Italy and Spain. T cells, B-cell-depleted T cells, or PBMCs supplied cDNA or gDNA.

The CDR3 is 12 amino acids. V lost 6 bases to trimming and J lost 15 bases, with 21 bases between them. The germline V gene encodes CDR1 SQVTM and CDR2 ANQGSEA. Original methodology: Amplified reference gene primers provided the basis for estimating nucleated cell counts. Sequencing was performed with immunoSEQ multiplex PCR; in TCRdb, only in-frame clones are kept and a portion is missing. The V and J calls and clone size were taken over from that table, and D and trimming were inferred from the DNA. The repertoire holds 140,000 or so clones, with more than 70% as singletons. The V call is TRBV29-1, the J call TRBJ1-5, with TRBD1 as a possible D gene (5 bases). The source of this sequence is a woman aged 45-65 years with acute or convalescent COVID-19. Sequencing was performed on peripheral blood. The CDR3 loop reads CSVDIPGGRTHF. The CDR3 DNA reads TGCAGCGTGGACATCCCGGGGGGGAGAACGCATTTT.